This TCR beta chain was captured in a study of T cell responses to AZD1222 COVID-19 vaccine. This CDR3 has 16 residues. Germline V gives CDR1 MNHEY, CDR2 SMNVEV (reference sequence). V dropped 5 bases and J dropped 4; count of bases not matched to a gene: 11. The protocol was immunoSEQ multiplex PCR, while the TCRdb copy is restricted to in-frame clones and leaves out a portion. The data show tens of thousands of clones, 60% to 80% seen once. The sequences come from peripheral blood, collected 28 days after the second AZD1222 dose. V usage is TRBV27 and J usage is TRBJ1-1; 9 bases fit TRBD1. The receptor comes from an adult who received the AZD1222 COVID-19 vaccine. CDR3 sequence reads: CASSGTGGGLGTEAFF. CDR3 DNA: TGTGCCAGCAGTGGTACAGGGGGCGGGTTGGGCACTGAAGCTTTCTTT.